Listed below are T cell receptor beta chains from one sample, sequenced in a study of human T cells and chemical hapten exposure. TCRdb itself ran the RACE reads through MiXCR, one entry per CDR3 protein. Among approximately 60,000 distinct CDR3 sequences listed, over 7.5% were seen once. The sample in question was whole blood, obtained in connection with sensitization to the hapten diphenylcyclopropenone (DPC). The receptors originated from a woman aged 40 to 50 with alopecia areata. Some clones in this sample may be carry-over from other donors' samples. Each CDR3 is given with its conserved first and last residue. Fields, in order: D gene, V gene, clone size, J gene, CDR3 protein, CDR3 DNA. The D gene is left open where the match is weak. Clone sizes are given selectively: once, few, many, or a class where the clone is expanded.

d_gene: -; v_gene: TRBV28; abundance: many; j_gene: TRBJ1-4; CDR3aa: CASIDKSLGPNEKLFF; CDR3nt: TGTGCCAGCATAGATAAGTCACTAGGACCTAATGAAAAACTGTTTTTT
d_gene: TRBD1; v_gene: TRBV20-1; abundance: -; j_gene: TRBJ1-2; CDR3aa: CSALPGTGRLLGYTF; CDR3nt: TGCAGTGCTTTGCCCGGGACAGGGCGGCTCCTTGGCTACACCTTC
d_gene: -; v_gene: TRBV6-2/TRBV6-3; abundance: many; j_gene: TRBJ2-3; CDR3aa: CASSYSKAISGTTTDTQYF; CDR3nt: TGTGCCAGCAGTTACTCGAAGGCTATCTCCGGGACCACCACAGATACGCAGTATTTT
d_gene: TRBD2; v_gene: TRBV20-1; abundance: many; j_gene: TRBJ2-7; CDR3aa: CSARDPLAGGTSYEQYF; CDR3nt: TGCAGTGCTAGAGATCCCCTAGCGGGGGGAACTTCCTACGAGCAGTACTTC
d_gene: -; v_gene: TRBV3-2; abundance: many; j_gene: TRBJ1-1; CDR3aa: CASSPGHLNTEAFF; CDR3nt: TGTGCCAGCAGCCCCGGACATCTGAACACTGAAGCTTTCTTT
d_gene: -; v_gene: TRBV5-1; abundance: few; j_gene: TRBJ2-3; CDR3aa: CASTRPPGDTQYF; CDR3nt: TGCGCCAGCACCCGACCCCCGGGGGATACGCAGTATTTT
d_gene: -; v_gene: TRBV27; abundance: few; j_gene: TRBJ1-4; CDR3aa: CASSLRSATNEKLFF; CDR3nt: TGTGCCAGCAGTCTCCGGTCCGCAACTAATGAAAAACTGTTTTTT
d_gene: -; v_gene: TRBV4-2; abundance: many; j_gene: TRBJ2-1; CDR3aa: CASSQGYRDVNEQFF; CDR3nt: TGTGCCAGCAGCCAAGGATACCGAGACGTCAATGAGCAGTTCTTC
d_gene: TRBD1; v_gene: TRBV9; abundance: -; j_gene: TRBJ1-1; CDR3aa: CASSYIRTGANTEAFF; CDR3nt: TGTGCCAGCAGCTATATCCGGACAGGAGCGAACACTGAAGCTTTCTTT
d_gene: -; v_gene: TRBV30; abundance: many; j_gene: TRBJ1-2; CDR3aa: CAWSPTGNHGYTF; CDR3nt: TGTGCCTGGAGCCCCACAGGAAACCATGGCTACACCTTC
d_gene: -; v_gene: TRBV5-1; abundance: few; j_gene: TRBJ2-1; CDR3aa: CASSSTSTWNEQFF; CDR3nt: TGCGCCAGCAGCTCGACGAGTACCTGGAATGAGCAGTTCTTC
d_gene: TRBD1; v_gene: TRBV5-6; abundance: few; j_gene: TRBJ2-7; CDR3aa: CASRETGSSYEQYF; CDR3nt: TGTGCCAGCAGAGAGACAGGGTCCTCCTACGAGCAGTACTTC
d_gene: -; v_gene: TRBV20-1; abundance: many; j_gene: TRBJ2-7; CDR3aa: CSALLGDYEQYF; CDR3nt: TGCAGTGCCCTCCTCGGGGATTACGAGCAGTACTTC
d_gene: -; v_gene: TRBV28; abundance: many; j_gene: TRBJ1-1; CDR3aa: CASSWDGTNTEAFF; CDR3nt: TGTGCCAGCAGTTGGGACGGGACGAACACTGAAGCTTTCTTT
d_gene: -; v_gene: TRBV7-9; abundance: many; j_gene: TRBJ2-3; CDR3aa: CASSLALATATDTQYF; CDR3nt: TGTGCCAGCAGCTTAGCTCTAGCGACAGCCACAGATACGCAGTATTTT
d_gene: -; v_gene: TRBV11-2; abundance: many; j_gene: TRBJ2-3; CDR3aa: CASTTLGARTDTQYF; CDR3nt: TGTGCCAGCACAACGCTGGGGGCGCGCACAGATACGCAGTATTTT
d_gene: -; v_gene: TRBV27; abundance: few; j_gene: TRBJ1-2; CDR3aa: CASSLRGANYGYTF; CDR3nt: TGTGCCAGCAGTTTAAGGGGGGCTAACTATGGCTACACCTTC
d_gene: TRBD2; v_gene: TRBV4-1; abundance: few; j_gene: TRBJ2-1; CDR3aa: CASSQVAGGVYNEQFF; CDR3nt: TGCGCCAGCAGCCAAGTAGCGGGGGGGGTCTACAATGAGCAGTTCTTC
d_gene: -; v_gene: TRBV6-5; abundance: many; j_gene: TRBJ1-1; CDR3aa: CASSYNSRSFF; CDR3nt: TGTGCCAGCAGTTACAATAGTCGGTCTTTCTTT
d_gene: TRBD1; v_gene: TRBV7-2; abundance: few; j_gene: TRBJ2-3; CDR3aa: CASSFWDRPTDTQYF; CDR3nt: TGTGCCAGCAGCTTTTGGGACAGGCCCACAGATACGCAGTATTTT
d_gene: TRBD2; v_gene: TRBV7-6; abundance: -; j_gene: TRBJ2-1; CDR3aa: CASSLVGEGPRNEQFF; CDR3nt: TGTGCCAGCAGCTTAGTTGGGGAGGGGCCACGGAATGAGCAGTTCTTC
d_gene: TRBD2; v_gene: TRBV3-1; abundance: many; j_gene: TRBJ2-7; CDR3aa: CASAVAASGGSYEQYF; CDR3nt: TGTGCCAGCGCCGTCGCGGCTAGCGGGGGGTCCTACGAGCAGTACTTC
d_gene: -; v_gene: TRBV3-1; abundance: many; j_gene: TRBJ1-2; CDR3aa: CASSQGSVDGYTF; CDR3nt: TGTGCCAGCAGCCAAGGATCAGTAGATGGCTACACCTTC
d_gene: -; v_gene: TRBV5-1; abundance: many; j_gene: TRBJ1-1; CDR3aa: CASSPDRISEAFF; CDR3nt: TGCGCCAGCAGCCCAGACAGGATATCTGAAGCTTTCTTT
d_gene: TRBD1; v_gene: TRBV7-9; abundance: -; j_gene: TRBJ1-4; CDR3aa: CASSSGTGDEKLFF; CDR3nt: TGTGCCAGCAGCTCCGGGACAGGGGATGAAAAACTGTTTTTT
d_gene: -; v_gene: TRBV20-1; abundance: many; j_gene: TRBJ2-5; CDR3aa: CSARGGPGIETQYF; CDR3nt: TGCAGTGCTAGAGGGGGACCGGGTATTGAGACCCAGTACTTC
d_gene: TRBD2; v_gene: TRBV3-1; abundance: few; j_gene: TRBJ2-1; CDR3aa: CASSQSSGSSYNEQFF; CDR3nt: TGTGCCAGCAGCCAATCGAGCGGGAGCTCCTACAATGAGCAGTTCTTC
d_gene: TRBD1; v_gene: TRBV4-1; abundance: few; j_gene: TRBJ2-7; CDR3aa: CASSHPGTGGESYEQYF; CDR3nt: TGCGCCAGCAGCCATCCCGGGACAGGGGGGGAATCCTACGAGCAGTACTTC
d_gene: -; v_gene: TRBV4-1; abundance: few; j_gene: TRBJ1-6; CDR3aa: CASSPQGGGVNSPLHF; CDR3nt: TGCGCCAGCAGCCCACAGGGAGGAGGTGTTAATTCACCCCTCCACTTT
d_gene: -; v_gene: TRBV20-1; abundance: many; j_gene: TRBJ2-7; CDR3aa: CSARDPGSYEQYF; CDR3nt: TGCAGTGCTAGAGATCCTGGTTCCTACGAGCAGTACTTC
d_gene: -; v_gene: TRBV7-9; abundance: few; j_gene: TRBJ1-3; CDR3aa: CASSSPGRNTIYF; CDR3nt: TGTGCCAGCAGCTCCCCAGGGAGAAACACCATATATTTT
d_gene: -; v_gene: TRBV29-1; abundance: -; j_gene: TRBJ2-7; CDR3aa: CSVEVAAYEQYF; CDR3nt: TGCAGCGTTGAAGTTGCGGCCTACGAGCAGTACTTC
d_gene: -; v_gene: TRBV9; abundance: -; j_gene: TRBJ1-3; CDR3aa: CASSSPGREINTIYF; CDR3nt: TGTGCCAGCAGTTCCCCCGGGCGCGAAATAAACACCATATATTTT
d_gene: TRBD1; v_gene: TRBV6-4; abundance: many; j_gene: TRBJ2-6; CDR3aa: CASRPDRASSGANVLTF; CDR3nt: TGTGCCAGCAGACCGGACAGGGCCTCCTCTGGGGCCAACGTCCTGACTTTC
d_gene: -; v_gene: TRBV4-3; abundance: few; j_gene: TRBJ1-6; CDR3aa: CASSAGVTYNSPLHF; CDR3nt: TGCGCCAGCAGCGCAGGGGTAACCTATAATTCACCCCTCCACTTT
d_gene: -; v_gene: TRBV2; abundance: few; j_gene: TRBJ1-5; CDR3aa: CASSGQRNQPQHF; CDR3nt: TGTGCCAGCAGTGGGCAGAGAAATCAGCCCCAGCATTTT
d_gene: -; v_gene: TRBV27; abundance: many; j_gene: TRBJ1-1; CDR3aa: CASSLTDGNTEAFF; CDR3nt: TGTGCCAGCAGTTTAACGGACGGGAACACTGAAGCTTTCTTT
d_gene: TRBD1; v_gene: TRBV6-6; abundance: many; j_gene: TRBJ1-2; CDR3aa: CASSYRGTGEGYTF; CDR3nt: TGTGCCAGCAGTTACAGGGGGACAGGGGAAGGCTACACCTTC
d_gene: -; v_gene: TRBV7-8; abundance: -; j_gene: TRBJ1-3; CDR3aa: CASSLSWGEGNTIYF; CDR3nt: TGTGCCAGCAGCTTATCATGGGGGGAAGGAAACACCATATATTTT
d_gene: -; v_gene: TRBV20-1; abundance: few; j_gene: TRBJ1-1; CDR3aa: CSARNWGVFTEAFF; CDR3nt: TGCAGTGCTAGAAACTGGGGAGTGTTCACTGAAGCTTTCTTT
d_gene: TRBD2; v_gene: TRBV6-2/TRBV6-3; abundance: many; j_gene: TRBJ2-1; CDR3aa: CASSGGVHNNEQFF; CDR3nt: TGTGCCAGCTCCGGGGGGGTCCACAATAATGAGCAGTTCTTC
d_gene: TRBD1; v_gene: TRBV30; abundance: many; j_gene: TRBJ1-2; CDR3aa: CAWSVLRGTVGYTF; CDR3nt: TGTGCCTGGAGTGTACTAAGAGGGACAGTTGGCTACACCTTC
d_gene: -; v_gene: TRBV12-3/TRBV12-4; abundance: many; j_gene: TRBJ1-2; CDR3aa: CASSWSYGYTF; CDR3nt: TGTGCCAGCAGTTGGAGTTATGGCTACACCTTC
d_gene: -; v_gene: TRBV6-5; abundance: -; j_gene: TRBJ2-7; CDR3aa: CASTNLATSYEQYF; CDR3nt: TGTGCCAGCACCAATCTTGCCACATCCTACGAGCAGTACTTC
d_gene: -; v_gene: TRBV7-3; abundance: -; j_gene: TRBJ2-7; CDR3aa: CASSQGDEQYF; CDR3nt: TGTGCCAGCAGCCAGGGCGACGAGCAGTACTTC
d_gene: -; v_gene: TRBV12-3/TRBV12-4; abundance: many; j_gene: TRBJ1-2; CDR3aa: CASSLGEGYYGYTF; CDR3nt: TGTGCCAGCAGTTTGGGGGAGGGCTACTATGGCTACACCTTC
d_gene: TRBD2; v_gene: TRBV28; abundance: many; j_gene: TRBJ2-6; CDR3aa: CASRGSGGGASGANVLTF; CDR3nt: TGTGCCAGCAGGGGCTCAGGCGGGGGGGCCTCCGGGGCCAACGTCCTGACTTTC
d_gene: TRBD1; v_gene: TRBV7-9; abundance: -; j_gene: TRBJ2-3; CDR3aa: CASSTGQGVTDTQYF; CDR3nt: TGTGCCAGCAGCACTGGACAGGGGGTCACAGATACGCAGTATTTT
d_gene: TRBD2; v_gene: TRBV4-1; abundance: many; j_gene: TRBJ2-1; CDR3aa: CASSQDVSGGMSLYNEQFF; CDR3nt: TGCGCCAGCAGCCAAGATGTTAGCGGGGGGATGTCTCTCTACAATGAGCAGTTCTTC
d_gene: -; v_gene: TRBV7-2; abundance: many; j_gene: TRBJ2-1; CDR3aa: CASSLDLEQFF; CDR3nt: TGTGCCAGCAGCCTGGACCTAGAGCAGTTCTTC
d_gene: -; v_gene: TRBV7-9; abundance: -; j_gene: TRBJ2-7; CDR3aa: CASSPDINPYEQYF; CDR3nt: TGTGCCAGCAGCCCCGACATCAATCCCTACGAGCAGTACTTC
d_gene: -; v_gene: TRBV6-2/TRBV6-3; abundance: few; j_gene: TRBJ1-5; CDR3aa: CASSYSAVGNQPQHF; CDR3nt: TGTGCCAGCAGTTACTCGGCTGTAGGCAATCAGCCCCAGCATTTT